This T cell receptor (beta chain) derives from a study of blood T cells in healthy people across ages (dated by TCRdb to about 2015). For context, the study as a whole: In model experiments, template switching captured roughly one uniquely barcoded TCR beta cDNA molecule for every two T cells. To avoid experimental bias, donors of different ages were distributed randomly across sequencing lanes. For two donors (one aged 18 to 30 and one aged 80 or older), the study analyzed two additional independent replicas of 1 million unique cDNA reads from the same blood draw. Using deep sequencing normalized with unique cDNA molecular identifiers, the study measured how TCR beta repertoire diversity changes with age. The donors were split into four age groups: young (average approximately 16 years), middle-aged (about 40), aged (approximately 60) and long-lived (roughly 77). Beyond this particular receptor, the publication reports: Total diversity estimates from one million sequenced T cells were considered lower bounds and underestimates. A strong correlation was found between observed TCR beta diversity and the percentage of naive T cells measured by flow cytometry. As age increased, observed TCR beta diversity per million T cells dropped in a roughly linear way, and a significant reduction was already evident by age about 40. Compared with the aged group, the long-lived group had more naive CD4+ T cells, fewer expanded clones and increased TCR diversity, suggesting age selection. Since profiling was done on bulk unsorted PBMCs, naive and antigen-experienced compartments could not be conclusively compared. Because the CMV infection status of the donors was unknown, age-related changes in expanded clonotypes may potentially have been confounded.

The CDR3 starts with the cysteine, ends with the phenylalanine, and has 16 residues. CDR3 DNA is the only sequence kept; it has 48 bases, read in frame from the first base. Trimming removed 0 bases from V and 4 bases from J; the gene matches leave 4 bases unexplained. The germline V gene yields LGHNA for CDR1 and YSLEER for CDR2. Preparation of the library involved 5' RACE. The sequencing machine was an Illumina HiSeq 2500. The second PCR ran for roughly 7 to 12 cycles and used a J-beta primer mix along with a sample-barcoded 5' primer. Each TCR beta cDNA molecule received a unique molecular identifier from a template-switch 5' adaptor carrying 12 random nucleotides. Each sample yielded at least 2.5 million CDR3-containing paired-end reads. All of the RNA was converted into first-strand cDNA using the Mint cDNA synthesis kit, with a TRBC-specific oligonucleotide serving as the primer. Following uracil-DNA glycosylase treatment, a first 18-cycle PCR with universal primers M1SS and BC2_uni_R was performed on all cDNA. Concerning the study's data processing: Normalization of each sample was performed by random selection of 1 million high-quality reads, each carrying a distinct molecular identifier. Reads with shared molecular identifiers were discarded instead of being binned into consensus sequences. MiTCR, with a Q25 quality threshold and the strictest error-elimination algorithm, was used for CDR3 identification, clonotype clustering and error correction. A nonparametric unseen species model with Euler transformation was used to estimate lower-bound total TCR beta diversity. TCRdb handled the public reads itself, with Q25 trimming in fastp and clone calling in MiXCR, and kept productive beta chains. Every distinct CDR3 protein forms one entry, paired with its most common genes and DNA. V and J calls and clone size were set by TCRdb, not the authors. The sample table shows roughly 830,000 distinct CDR3 sequences, and approximately 67% are seen once. The ten largest make up 25% to 35% of the sample.

Systemically healthy Caucasian individuals from Russia, some 36 in total and aged roughly 6 to 95 years, were included as donors. Approximately 10 milliliters of peripheral blood were collected from each donor into EDTA-treated Vacutainer tubes. Ficoll-Paque density-gradient centrifugation was used to isolate PBMCs, with at least 6.5 million per sample. Trizol reagent was used to extract total RNA from the PBMCs, yielding at least 5 micrograms per sample. For every donor, an aliquot of PBMCs went through flow cytometry to measure the percentages of naive CD45RAhigh/CD27high T cells. With regard to this clonotype: Its antigen specificity is not known. Base qualities are missing; no much larger clone stands one base away.

The sequenced material came from blood. This chain is built from TRBV4-3 and TRBJ2-2, and TRBD1 matches 8 of the central bases. This receptor was obtained from a man in his thirties or forties in good health. The CDR3 protein: CASSQEPDRVTGELFF. The base sequence is TGCGCCAGCAGCCAAGAACCGGACAGGGTCACCGGGGAGCTGTTTTTT.